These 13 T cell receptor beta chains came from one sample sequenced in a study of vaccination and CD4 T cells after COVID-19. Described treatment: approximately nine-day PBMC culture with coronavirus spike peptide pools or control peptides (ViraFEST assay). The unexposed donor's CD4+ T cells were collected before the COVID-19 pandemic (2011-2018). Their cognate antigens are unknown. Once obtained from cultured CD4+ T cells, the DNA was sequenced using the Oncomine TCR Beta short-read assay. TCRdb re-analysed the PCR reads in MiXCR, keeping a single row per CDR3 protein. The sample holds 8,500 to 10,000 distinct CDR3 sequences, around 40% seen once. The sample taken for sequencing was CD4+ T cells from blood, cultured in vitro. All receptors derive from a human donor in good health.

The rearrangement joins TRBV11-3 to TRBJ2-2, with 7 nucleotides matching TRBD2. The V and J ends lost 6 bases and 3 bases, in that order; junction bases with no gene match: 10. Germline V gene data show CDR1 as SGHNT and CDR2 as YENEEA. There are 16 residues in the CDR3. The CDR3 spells CASSLSGTMDTGELFF. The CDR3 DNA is TGTGCCAGCAGTCTTTCCGGGACTATGGACACCGGGGAGCTGTTTTTT.

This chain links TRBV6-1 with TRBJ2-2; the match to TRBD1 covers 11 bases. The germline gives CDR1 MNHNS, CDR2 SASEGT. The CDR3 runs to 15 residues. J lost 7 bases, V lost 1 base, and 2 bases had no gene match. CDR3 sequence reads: CASSEGTGGGGELFF. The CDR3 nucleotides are TGTGCCAGCAGTGAAGGGACAGGGGGCGGCGGGGAGCTGTTTTTT.

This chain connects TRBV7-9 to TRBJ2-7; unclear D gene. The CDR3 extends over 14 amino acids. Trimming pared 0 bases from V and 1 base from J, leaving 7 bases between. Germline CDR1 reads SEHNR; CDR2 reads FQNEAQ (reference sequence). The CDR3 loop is CASSLAGISYEQYF. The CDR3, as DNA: TGTGCCAGCAGCTTAGCGGGGATTTCCTACGAGCAGTACTTC.

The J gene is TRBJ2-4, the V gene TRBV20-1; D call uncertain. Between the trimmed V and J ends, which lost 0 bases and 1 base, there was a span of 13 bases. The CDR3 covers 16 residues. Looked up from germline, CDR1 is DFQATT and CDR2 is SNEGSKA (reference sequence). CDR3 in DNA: TGCAGTGCTAGAGATCAAAGGTCAGGCGCCAAAAACATTCAGTACTTC. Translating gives CSARDQRSGAKNIQYF.

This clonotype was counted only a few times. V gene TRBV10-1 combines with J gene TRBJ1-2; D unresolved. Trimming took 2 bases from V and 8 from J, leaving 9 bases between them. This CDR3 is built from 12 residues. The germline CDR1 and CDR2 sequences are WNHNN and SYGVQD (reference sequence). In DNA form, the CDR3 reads TGCGCCAGCAGTGAGGACCGCCGGGGCTACACCTTC. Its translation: CASSEDRRGYTF.

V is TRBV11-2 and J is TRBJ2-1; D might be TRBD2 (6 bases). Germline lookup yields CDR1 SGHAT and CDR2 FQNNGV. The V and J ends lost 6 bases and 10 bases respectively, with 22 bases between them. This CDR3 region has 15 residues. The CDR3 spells CASRKAGTSTFEQFF. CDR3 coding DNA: TGTGCCAGCAGGAAAGCCGGGACTTCAACATTCGAGCAGTTCTTC.

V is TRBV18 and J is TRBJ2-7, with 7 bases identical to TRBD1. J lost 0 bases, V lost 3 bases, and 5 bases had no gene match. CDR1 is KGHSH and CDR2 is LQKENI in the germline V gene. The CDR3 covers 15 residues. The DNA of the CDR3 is TGTGCCAGCTCACCCGGACAGGTTAGCTCCTACGAGCAGTACTTC. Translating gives CASSPGQVSSYEQYF.

In DNA, the CDR3 is TGTGCCAGCAGCTCAGTCCCGTGGGACAGGAGGGAAAAACTGTTTTTT. Translation gives CASSSVPWDRREKLFF. The chain couples TRBV7-8 to TRBJ1-4; TRBD1 matches at 8 bases. The CDR3 is made up of 16 amino acids. The germline gives CDR1 SGHVS, CDR2 FQNEAQ. V shed 4 bases, J shed 8 bases, and the junction held 12 bases outside the gene matches.

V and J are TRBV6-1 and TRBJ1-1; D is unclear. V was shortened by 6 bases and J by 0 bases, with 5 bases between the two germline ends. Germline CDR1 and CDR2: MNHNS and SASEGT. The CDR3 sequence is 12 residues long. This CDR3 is CASRRVNTEAFF. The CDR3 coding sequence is TGTGCCAGCAGAAGGGTGAACACTGAAGCTTTCTTT.

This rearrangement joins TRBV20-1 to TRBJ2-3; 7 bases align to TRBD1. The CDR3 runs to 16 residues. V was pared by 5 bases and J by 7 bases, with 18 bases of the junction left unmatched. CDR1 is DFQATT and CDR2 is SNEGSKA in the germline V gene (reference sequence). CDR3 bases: TGCAGTGCTCCCATGAGAGGGGGCGATAGTAAAAATACGCAGTATTTT. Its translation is CSAPMRGGDSKNTQYF.

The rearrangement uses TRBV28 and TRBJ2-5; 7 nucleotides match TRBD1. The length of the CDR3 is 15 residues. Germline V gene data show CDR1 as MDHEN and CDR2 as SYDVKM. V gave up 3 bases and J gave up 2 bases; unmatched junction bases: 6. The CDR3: CASSLEGGMQETQYF. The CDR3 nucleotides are TGTGCCAGCAGTTTGGAAGGGGGCATGCAAGAGACCCAGTACTTC.

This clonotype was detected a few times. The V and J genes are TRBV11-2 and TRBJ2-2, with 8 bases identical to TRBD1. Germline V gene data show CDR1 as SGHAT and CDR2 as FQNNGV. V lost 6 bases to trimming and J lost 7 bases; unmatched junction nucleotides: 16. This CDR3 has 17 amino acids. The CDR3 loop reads CASRPGPQGAIGGELFF. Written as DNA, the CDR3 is TGTGCCAGCAGGCCGGGGCCCCAGGGGGCGATAGGCGGGGAGCTGTTTTTT.

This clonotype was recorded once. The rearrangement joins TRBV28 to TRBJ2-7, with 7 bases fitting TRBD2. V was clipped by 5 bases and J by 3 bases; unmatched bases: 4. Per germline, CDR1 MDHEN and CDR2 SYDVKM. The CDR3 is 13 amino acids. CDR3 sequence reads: CASSPAGDYEQYF. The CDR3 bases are TGTGCCAGCAGTCCGGCGGGAGACTACGAGCAGTACTTC.